Presented here are 14 T cell receptor beta chains from one specimen sequenced in a study of blood T cell repertoires in COVID-19. Here immunoSEQ multiplex PCR was the method, and the copy in TCRdb shows in-frame clones only, minus some. This sample has roughly 140,000 clones; 81% occur once, and the top ten carry roughly 8.2%. What was sequenced was peripheral blood. The receptors originated from a human donor in a cohort sampled during active COVID-19.

V and J are TRBV5-6 and TRBJ1-2, with D tentatively TRBD1 (6 bases). This CDR3 has 15 residues. Deletions cut 4 bases from V and 3 bases from J, with 16 bases between. Germline lookup yields CDR1 SGHDT and CDR2 YYEEEE. The CDR3 protein is CASSIGGRVDYGYTF. The CDR3 region has the DNA TGTGCCAGCAGCATTGGGGGCAGGGTCGACTATGGCTACACCTTC. The full variable domain, in which reference TRBV5-6 and TRBJ1-2 provide the parts outside the CDR3, is DAGVTQSPTHLIKTRGQQVTLRCSPKSGHDTVSWYQQALGQGPQFIFQYYEEEERQRGNFPDRFSGHQFPNYSSELNVNALLLGDSALYLCASSIGGRVDYGYTFGSGTRLTVV.

The chain has TRBV6-5 and TRBJ2-1; no firm D call. V was pared by 0 bases and J by 4 bases, with 10 bases between. The CDR3 has 15 residues. Germline CDR1 and CDR2: MNHEY and SVGAGI. CDR3 region: CASSYSTGYYNEQFF. CDR3 bases: TGTGCCAGCAGTTACTCCACCGGTTATTACAATGAGCAGTTCTTC.

The chain links TRBV3-1 (or the pseudogene TRBV3-2) to TRBJ1-2, with a weak D call TRBD1 (6 bases). The germline gives CDR1 LGHDT, CDR2 YNNKEL (reference sequence). The CDR3 has 16 amino acids. V gave up 4 bases and J gave up 0 bases, with 15 bases separating them. The CDR3 reads CASSLTGQYTNYGYTF. In DNA, the CDR3 is TGTGCCAGCAGCCTTACAGGACAGTATACTAACTATGGCTACACCTTC.

This chain joins TRBV7-2 and TRBJ2-7; no clear D. CDR3 length: 14 amino acids. The V and J ends lost 1 base and 1 base respectively, with 8 bases between them. Germline lookup yields CDR1 SGHTA and CDR2 FQGNSA. The DNA of the CDR3 is TGTGCCAGCAGCTTAGACAGAGCTTCCTACGAGCAGTACTTC. Translation gives CASSLDRASYEQYF.

The genes are TRBV29-1 and TRBJ1-2; D may be TRBD1 (6 bases). Trimming took 5 bases from V and 8 from J, leaving 12 bases between them. CDR1 and CDR2 (germline): SQVTM, ANQGSEA. The CDR3 runs to 11 residues. CDR3 DNA sequence: TGCAGCGTTACAGGGTATAGGGGCTACACCTTC. This encodes CSVTGYRGYTF.

This clone has just a few counts. This chain connects TRBV27 to TRBJ2-3; the D gene is possibly TRBD1 (5 bases). There are 15 residues in the CDR3. Germline V lookup: CDR1 MNHEY, CDR2 SMNVEV (reference sequence). V was cut by 5 bases and J by 3 bases, with 15 bases left in between. As DNA, the CDR3 is TGTGCCAGCAGTACCCGGGCAGGGCGGACAGATACGCAGTATTTT. Protein sequence: CASSTRAGRTDTQYF.

The CDR3 nucleotides read TGTGCCAGCAGCCCCCCAGGGGTGGGGTCCTACGAGCAGTACTTC. Protein sequence: CASSPPGVGSYEQYF. The rearrangement joins TRBV7-9 to TRBJ2-7, with TRBD1 as a possible D gene (6 bases). This CDR3 is built from 15 residues. Germline V gives CDR1 SEHNR, CDR2 FQNEAQ (reference sequence). The V end lost 5 bases, the J end lost 1 base, and 15 bases lay between the germline ends.

In this sample, this clone turned up a few times. The chain has TRBV9 and TRBJ1-4; 8 nucleotides line up with TRBD1. This CDR3 has 13 residues. Germline V CDR1 and CDR2: SGDLS, YYNGEE. V lost 0 bases, J lost 8 bases, and 0 bases stayed unmatched. CDR3 in DNA: TGTGCCAGCAGCGTAGACAGGGGGGAAAAACTGTTTTTT. Its protein is CASSVDRGEKLFF.

Concerning this clone itself: Other DNA variants within this sample encode the same CDR3. This sequence joins TRBV7-8 and TRBJ2-7; 9 bases match TRBD1. From germline, CDR1 is SGHVS and CDR2 FQNEAQ. The CDR3 extends over 15 amino acids. With 1 base clipped from V and 1 base from J, the junction kept 2 bases outside the gene matches. CDR3 DNA sequence: TGTGCCAGCAGCTTAGGCGGGACAGGGTCCTACGAGCAGTACTTC. It yields the protein CASSLGGTGSYEQYF.

V usage is TRBV28 and J usage is TRBJ1-5; D perhaps matches TRBD1 (5 bases). This CDR3 contains 15 residues. V lost 4 bases to trimming and J lost 10 bases, with 20 bases between them. Germline V gives CDR1 MDHEN, CDR2 SYDVKM. The DNA of the CDR3 is TGTGCCAGCAGTTCCTCTAGGGACTTTTCATTTCCCCAGCATTTT. It specifies CASSSSRDFSFPQHF.

This chain joins TRBV10-3 and TRBJ2-7, with D possibly TRBD1 on 5 matching bases. The V end was cut by 7 bases, the J end by 2 bases, with 12 bases between. Germline V gene lookup returns CDR1 ENHRY and CDR2 SYGVKD. The CDR3 is made up of 13 amino acids. In nucleotides, the CDR3 is TGTGCCATCACCGACAGATCCGCCTACGAGCAGTACTTC. It specifies CAITDRSAYEQYF.

This clone was counted only a few times. This chain joins TRBV7-9 and TRBJ2-5; D gene uncertain. The length of the CDR3 is 14 residues. V was cut by 5 bases and J by 1 base, with 11 bases left in between. Germline CDR1 reads SEHNR; CDR2 reads FQNEAQ (reference sequence). The CDR3 DNA reads as TGTGCCAGCAGCCAGTCCGGGTTCCAAGAGACCCAGTACTTC. As protein: CASSQSGFQETQYF.

The chain links TRBV7-9 to TRBJ1-2; D unclear. The CDR3 loop spans 12 amino acids. Looked up from germline, CDR1 is SEHNR and CDR2 is FQNEAQ (reference sequence). The V end was cut by 3 bases, the J end by 8 bases, with 10 bases between. The CDR3 DNA reads TGTGCCAGCAGCTTCAACATGGGCGGCTACACCTTC. It is translated as CASSFNMGGYTF.

This sequence joins TRBV12-3 or TRBV12-4 and TRBJ1-5; maybe TRBD1 (5 bases). This CDR3 contains 12 residues. The ends were cut back, 3 bases at V and 6 bases at J, with 6 bases in the middle. The CDR3 is CASSFRAQPQHF. CDR3 nucleotides: TGTGCCAGCAGTTTCAGGGCTCAGCCCCAGCATTTT.